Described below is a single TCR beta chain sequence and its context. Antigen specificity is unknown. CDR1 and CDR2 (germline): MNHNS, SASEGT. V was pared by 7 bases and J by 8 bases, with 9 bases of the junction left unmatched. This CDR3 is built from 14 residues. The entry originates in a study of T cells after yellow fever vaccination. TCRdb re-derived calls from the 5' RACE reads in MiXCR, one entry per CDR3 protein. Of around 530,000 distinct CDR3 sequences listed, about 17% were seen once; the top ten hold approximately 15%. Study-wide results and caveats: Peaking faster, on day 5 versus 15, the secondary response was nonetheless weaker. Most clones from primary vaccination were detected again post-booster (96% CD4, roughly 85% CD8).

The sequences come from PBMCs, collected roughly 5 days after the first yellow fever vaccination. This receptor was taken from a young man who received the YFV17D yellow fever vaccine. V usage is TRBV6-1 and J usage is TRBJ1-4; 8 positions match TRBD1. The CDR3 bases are TGTGCCAGCACCGGACAGGGTGGTTGGGAAAAACTGTTTTTT. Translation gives CASTGQGGWEKLFF.